Given below is one T cell receptor (beta chain) in context. This clonotype occurred many times. Its antigen is still unknown. Base qualities are not provided; no much larger clone lies one nucleotide away. The data are from a study of human T cells and chemical hapten exposure (dated by TCRdb to about 2021). About the investigation overall: For sensitization, 2% DPC in acetone was applied to a roughly 2 cm by roughly 2 cm area of upper inner arm skin. Patients additionally received weekly therapeutic DPC doses to the scalp throughout the approximately 22-week study period. Patch tests used Finn chambers with 0.01% DPC on the upper back, scored after 6 days by International Contact Dermatitis Research Group standards. The mostly female patient cohort included alopecia areata with under or over 50% scalp involvement, alopecia totalis and alopecia universalis. Libraries were combined into a pool for sequencing, and differences in TCR yield between samples came mainly from small differences in library volumes within the pool. In alopecia patients, the study followed how the peripheral blood TCR repertoire changed in vivo over primary and secondary sensitization to diphenylcyclopropenone (DPC), a hapten. Blood samples were taken from patients before sensitization (week 0) and then at 2, 6 and about 24 weeks after DPC sensitization. Under 30 alopecia patients gave blood for TCR sequencing at one to four time points (pre-sensitization, 2, 6 and 24 weeks). What the authors observed across the whole study: Repeated subsampling changed both the strength of the expansion versus patch-test correlation and the threshold at which the correlation became significant. Significantly more large CDR3 similarity clusters were formed by expanded TCRs than by pre-sensitization or healthy control sets, consistent with antigen-driven responses. DPC sensitization did not change the number of TCRs with a frequency above 1 in 1000, and there was no evidence of changes in global repertoire structure. Because all patients had alopecia, a presumed autoimmune disease, the immune response of the patients might differ from that of healthy individuals. The number of PT1 expanded TCRs positively correlated with patch test score, significant at thresholds 8, 16 and 32 but not 4.

Library construction relied on RACE. TCRdb records NextSeq 500 as the sequencer. Library preparation attached unique molecular identifiers to individual cDNA molecules for quantitative, reproducible TCR counting. From each blood RNA sample, both TCR alpha and TCR beta chains were sequenced. The study's processing was this. Samples had a median of roughly 99,000 TCRs, with a range from roughly 20,000 to 690,600. The Decombinator software suite was used to annotate the V, J and CDR3 of the TCR reads. For PS versus PT1 abundance plots, all samples were subsampled to the same number of TCRs (28,000). TCRs were defined as expanded if absent before sensitization and observed at least eight times at the 2-week time point. Through fastp at Q25 and MiXCR, TCRdb rebuilt clones from the public reads, retaining in-frame beta chains. Duplicate CDR3 protein sequences are folded into a single record with the most common DNA and genes. Here the V and J calls rest on TCRdb's processing, not on the authors' analysis. A total of more than 250,000 distinct CDR3 sequences appear in this sample, approximately 8.4% of them only once. The ten largest make up 2% to 2.5% of the sample.

The time point label for this specimen denotes: pre-sensitization, week 0. In light of the paper, this sample's treatment or condition label describes: therapeutic diphenylcyclopropenone sensitization with weekly scalp DPC. At every patch-test visit, the blood draw took place before the patch test was put on. Patients were eligible if aged 18 to 70, diagnosed with alopecia and judged suitable for DPC therapy, and pregnant patients were excluded. Total RNA was extracted from unfractionated whole blood that had been collected in Tempus Blood RNA tubes. The sample here was whole blood, taken in connection with sensitization to the hapten diphenylcyclopropenone (DPC). The TCR originated in a woman in her 40s with alopecia areata. Some clones in this sample may be carry-over from other donors' samples.

The CDR3 protein sequence reads: CASSTSGTGVYEQYF. The DNA is TGTGCCAGCAGCACATCCGGGACAGGGGTTTACGAGCAGTACTTC. The chain is assembled from TRBV28 and TRBJ2-7; 10 bases in the junction line up with TRBD1. CDR1 and CDR2 were assigned from the germline V gene as MDHEN and SYDVKM. For this chain, trimming is 6 bases at the V end and 4 bases at the J end, and the number of junction bases without a gene match is 9. The CDR3 runs 15 residues from the cysteine to the phenylalanine. Of the read, only the CDR3 DNA is kept; its 45 bases are in frame from base 1.